The entry below describes one T cell receptor beta chain. This sample stems from a study of CD8 T cells in Susac syndrome. Looked up from germline, CDR1 is MNHNY and CDR2 is SVGAGI (reference sequence). CDR3 length equals 14 residues. The ends were cut back, 2 bases at V and 2 bases at J, with 10 bases in the middle. cDNA came from about 0.5 to 1 ug RNA primed by random hexamers. MiXCR, applied by TCRdb to the immunoSEQ multiplex PCR reads, yields one record per CDR3 protein. This sample has about 300,000 distinct CDR3 sequences, with about 90% found just once. Relapsing-remitting disease, either stable or active, was present in the multiple sclerosis controls, who were treatment-naive patients.

The V and J genes are TRBV6-6 and TRBJ2-7; D assignment may be TRBD1 or TRBD2 (5 bases each). The sample was CD4+ T cells from PBMCs. The TCR was taken from a human donor with multiple sclerosis. The CDR3 nucleotides are TGTGCCAGCAGTTACGACGGGACGACCTACGAGCAGTACTTC. Amino acids: CASSYDGTTYEQYF.